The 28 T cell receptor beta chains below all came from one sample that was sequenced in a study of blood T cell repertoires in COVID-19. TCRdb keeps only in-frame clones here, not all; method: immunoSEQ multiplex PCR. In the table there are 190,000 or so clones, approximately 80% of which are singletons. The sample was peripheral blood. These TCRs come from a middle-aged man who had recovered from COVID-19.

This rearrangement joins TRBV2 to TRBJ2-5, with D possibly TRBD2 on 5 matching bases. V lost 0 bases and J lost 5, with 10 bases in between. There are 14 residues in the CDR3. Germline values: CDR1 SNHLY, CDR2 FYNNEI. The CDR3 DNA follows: TGTGCCAGCAGTGAAGCTAGCGTATTGGAGACCCAGTACTTC. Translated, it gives CASSEASVLETQYF.

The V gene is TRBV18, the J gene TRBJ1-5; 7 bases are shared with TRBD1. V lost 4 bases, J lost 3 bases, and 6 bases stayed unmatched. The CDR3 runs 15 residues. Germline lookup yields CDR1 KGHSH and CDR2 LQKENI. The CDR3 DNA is TGTGCCAGCTCACGGGGGGACAGAAACAATCAGCCCCAGCATTTT. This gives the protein CASSRGDRNNQPQHF.

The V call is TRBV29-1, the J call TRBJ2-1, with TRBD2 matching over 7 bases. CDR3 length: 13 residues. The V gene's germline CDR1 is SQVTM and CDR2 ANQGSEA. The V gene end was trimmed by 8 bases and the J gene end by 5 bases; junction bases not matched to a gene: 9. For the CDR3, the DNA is TGCAGCCCCTCCGGACTAGTCGACAATGAGCAGTTCTTC. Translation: CSPSGLVDNEQFF.

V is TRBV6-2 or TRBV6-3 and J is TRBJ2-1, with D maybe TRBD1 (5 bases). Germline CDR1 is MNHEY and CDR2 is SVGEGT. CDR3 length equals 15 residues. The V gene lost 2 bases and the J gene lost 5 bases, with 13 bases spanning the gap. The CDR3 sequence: CASSYGRVGDNEQFF. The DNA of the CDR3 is TGTGCCAGCAGTTACGGCAGGGTAGGGGACAATGAGCAGTTCTTC.

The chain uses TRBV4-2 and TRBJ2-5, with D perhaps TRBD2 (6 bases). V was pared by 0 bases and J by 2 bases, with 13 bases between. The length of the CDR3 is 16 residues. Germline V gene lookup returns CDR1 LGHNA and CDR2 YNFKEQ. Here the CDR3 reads CASSQDGIGTQETQYF. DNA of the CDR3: TGTGCCAGCAGCCAAGATGGAATAGGGACTCAAGAGACCCAGTACTTC.

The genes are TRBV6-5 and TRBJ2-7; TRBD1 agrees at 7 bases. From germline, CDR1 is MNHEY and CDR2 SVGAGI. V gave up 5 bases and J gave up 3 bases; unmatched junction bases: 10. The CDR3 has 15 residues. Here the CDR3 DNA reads TGTGCCAGCAGTCAACTACCGGGACAGATCTACGAGCAGTACTTC. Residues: CASSQLPGQIYEQYF.

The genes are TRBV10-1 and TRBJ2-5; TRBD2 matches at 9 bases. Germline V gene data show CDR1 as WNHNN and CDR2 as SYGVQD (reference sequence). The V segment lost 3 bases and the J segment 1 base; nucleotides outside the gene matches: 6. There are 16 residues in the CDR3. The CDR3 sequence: CASSDVAGAIQETQYF. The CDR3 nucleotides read TGCGCCAGCAGTGATGTAGCGGGAGCAATCCAAGAGACCCAGTACTTC.

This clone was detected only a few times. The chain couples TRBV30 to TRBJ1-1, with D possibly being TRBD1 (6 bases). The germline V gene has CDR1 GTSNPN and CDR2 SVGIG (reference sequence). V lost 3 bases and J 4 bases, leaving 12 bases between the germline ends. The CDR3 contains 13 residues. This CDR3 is CAWSRGATTEAFF. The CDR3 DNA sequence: TGTGCCTGGAGCCGGGGGGCGACCACTGAAGCTTTCTTT.

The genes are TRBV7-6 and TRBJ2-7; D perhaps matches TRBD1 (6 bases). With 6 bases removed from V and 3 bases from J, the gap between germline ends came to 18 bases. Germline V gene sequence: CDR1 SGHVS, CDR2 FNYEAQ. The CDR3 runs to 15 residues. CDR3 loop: CASRQETGTIYEQYF. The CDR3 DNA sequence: TGTGCCAGCAGACAAGAAACGGGGACAATCTACGAGCAGTACTTC.

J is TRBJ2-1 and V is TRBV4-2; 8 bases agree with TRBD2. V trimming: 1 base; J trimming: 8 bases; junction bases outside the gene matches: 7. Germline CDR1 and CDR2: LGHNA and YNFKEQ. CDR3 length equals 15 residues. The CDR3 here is CASSQAGGDPDEQFF. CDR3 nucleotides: TGTGCCAGCAGCCAAGCGGGAGGGGACCCAGATGAGCAGTTCTTC.

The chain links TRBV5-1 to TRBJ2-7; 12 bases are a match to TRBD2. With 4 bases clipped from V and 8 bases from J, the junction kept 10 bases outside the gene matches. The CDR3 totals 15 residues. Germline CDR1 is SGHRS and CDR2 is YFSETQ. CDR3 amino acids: CASSLWASGRAQQYF. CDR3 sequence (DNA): TGCGCCAGCAGCCTTTGGGCTAGCGGGAGGGCCCAGCAGTACTTC. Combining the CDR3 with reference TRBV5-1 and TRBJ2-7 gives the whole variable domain KAGVTQTPRYLIKTRGQQVTLSCSPISGHRSVSWYQQTPGQGLQFLFEYFSETQRNKGNFPGRFSGRQFSNSRSEMNVSTLELGDSALYLCASSLWASGRAQQYFGPGTRLTVT.

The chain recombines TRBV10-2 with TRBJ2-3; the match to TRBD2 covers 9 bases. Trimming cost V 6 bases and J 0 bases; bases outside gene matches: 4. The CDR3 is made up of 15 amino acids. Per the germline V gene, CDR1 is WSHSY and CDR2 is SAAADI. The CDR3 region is CASRPLAGSTDTQYF. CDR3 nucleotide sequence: TGCGCCAGCAGACCGCTAGCGGGGAGCACAGATACGCAGTATTTT.

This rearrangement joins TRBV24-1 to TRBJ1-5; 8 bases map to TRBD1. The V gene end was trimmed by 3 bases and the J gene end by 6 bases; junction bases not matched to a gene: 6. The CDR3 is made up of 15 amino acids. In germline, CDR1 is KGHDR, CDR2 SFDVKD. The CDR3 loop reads CATSDPGQGGQPQHF. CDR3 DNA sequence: TGTGCCACCAGTGATCCTGGACAGGGTGGTCAGCCCCAGCATTTT.

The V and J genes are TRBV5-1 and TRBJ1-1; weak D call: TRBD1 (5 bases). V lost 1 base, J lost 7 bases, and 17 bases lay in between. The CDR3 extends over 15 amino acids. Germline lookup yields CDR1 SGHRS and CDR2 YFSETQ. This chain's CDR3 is CASSLRGGEGNEAFF. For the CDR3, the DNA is TGCGCCAGCAGCTTGAGGGGAGGGGAGGGGAATGAAGCTTTCTTT.

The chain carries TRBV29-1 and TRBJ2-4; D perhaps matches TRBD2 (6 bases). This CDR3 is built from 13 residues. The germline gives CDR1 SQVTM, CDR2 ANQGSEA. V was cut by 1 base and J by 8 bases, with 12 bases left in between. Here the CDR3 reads CSVEAGWGDIQYF. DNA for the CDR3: TGCAGCGTTGAAGCAGGGTGGGGGGACATTCAGTACTTC. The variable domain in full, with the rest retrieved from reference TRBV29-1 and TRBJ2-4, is SAVISQKPSRDICQRGTSLTIQCQVDSQVTMMFWYRQQPGQSLTLIATANQGSEATYESGFVIDKFPISRPNLTFSTLTVSNMSPEDSSIYLCSVEAGWGDIQYFGAGTRLSVL.

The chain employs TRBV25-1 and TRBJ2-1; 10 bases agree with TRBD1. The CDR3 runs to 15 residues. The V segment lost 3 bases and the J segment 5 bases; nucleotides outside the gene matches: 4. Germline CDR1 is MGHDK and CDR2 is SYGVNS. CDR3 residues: CASSDRQGANNEQFF. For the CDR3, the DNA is TGTGCCAGCAGTGACCGACAGGGGGCGAACAATGAGCAGTTCTTC.

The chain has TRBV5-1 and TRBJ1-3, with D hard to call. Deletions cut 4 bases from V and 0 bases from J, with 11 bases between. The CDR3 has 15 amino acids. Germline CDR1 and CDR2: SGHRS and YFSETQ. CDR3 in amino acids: CASSPWANSGNTIYF. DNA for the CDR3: TGCGCCAGCAGCCCGTGGGCCAACTCTGGAAACACCATATATTTT.

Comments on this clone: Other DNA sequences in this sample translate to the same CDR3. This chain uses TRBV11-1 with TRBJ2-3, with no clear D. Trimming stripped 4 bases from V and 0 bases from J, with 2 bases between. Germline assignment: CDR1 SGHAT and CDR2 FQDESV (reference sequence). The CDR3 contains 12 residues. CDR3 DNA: TGTGCCAGCAGCTCTAGCACAGATACGCAGTATTTT. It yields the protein CASSSSTDTQYF. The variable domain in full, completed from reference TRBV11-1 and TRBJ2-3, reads EAEVAQSPRYKITEKSQAVAFWCDPISGHATLYWYRQILGQGPELLVQFQDESVVDDSQLPKDRFSAERLKGVDSTLKIQPAELGDSAMYLCASSSSTDTQYFGPGTRLTVL.

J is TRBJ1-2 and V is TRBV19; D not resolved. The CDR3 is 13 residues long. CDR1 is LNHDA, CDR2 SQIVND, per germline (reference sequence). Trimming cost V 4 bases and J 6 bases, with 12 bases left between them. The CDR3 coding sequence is TGTGCCAGTAGTACTCCAGCGGCTCATGGCTACACCTTC. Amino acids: CASSTPAAHGYTF.

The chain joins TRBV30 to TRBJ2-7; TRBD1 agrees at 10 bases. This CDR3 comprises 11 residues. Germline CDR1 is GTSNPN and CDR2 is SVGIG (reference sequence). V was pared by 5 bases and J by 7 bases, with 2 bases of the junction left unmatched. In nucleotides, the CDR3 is TGTGCCTGGGGACAGGGGGGTGAGCAGTACTTC. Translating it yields CAWGQGGEQYF. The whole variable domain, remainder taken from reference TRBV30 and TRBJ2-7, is SQTIHQWPATLVQPVGSPLSLECTVEGTSNPNLYWYRQAAGRGLQLLFYSVGIGQISSEVPQNLSASRPQDRQFILSSKKLLLSDSGFYLCAWGQGGEQYFGPGTRLTVT.

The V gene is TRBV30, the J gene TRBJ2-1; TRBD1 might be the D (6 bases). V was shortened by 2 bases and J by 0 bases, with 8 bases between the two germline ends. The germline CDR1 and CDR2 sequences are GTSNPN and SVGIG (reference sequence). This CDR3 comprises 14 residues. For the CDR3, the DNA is TGTGCCTGGAGTACAGGGATCTCCTACAATGAGCAGTTCTTC. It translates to CAWSTGISYNEQFF.

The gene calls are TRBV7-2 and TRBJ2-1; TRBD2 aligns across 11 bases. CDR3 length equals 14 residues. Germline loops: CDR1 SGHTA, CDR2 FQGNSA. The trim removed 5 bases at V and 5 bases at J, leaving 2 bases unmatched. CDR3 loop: CASSQGLADNEQFF. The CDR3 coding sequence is TGTGCCAGCAGCCAGGGACTAGCGGACAATGAGCAGTTCTTC. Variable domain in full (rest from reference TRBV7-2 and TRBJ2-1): GAGVSQSPSNKVTEKGKDVELRCDPISGHTALYWYRQSLGQGLEFLIYFQGNSAPDKSGLPSDRFSAERTGGSVSTLTIQRTQQEDSAVYLCASSQGLADNEQFFGPGTRLTVL.

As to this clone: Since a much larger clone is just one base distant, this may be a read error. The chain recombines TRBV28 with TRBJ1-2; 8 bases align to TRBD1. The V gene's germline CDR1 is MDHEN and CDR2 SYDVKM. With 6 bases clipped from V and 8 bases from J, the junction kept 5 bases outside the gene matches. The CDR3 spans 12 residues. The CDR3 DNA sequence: TGTGCCAGCAGCTTGACAGGGGAAGGCTACACCTTC. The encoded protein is CASSLTGEGYTF.

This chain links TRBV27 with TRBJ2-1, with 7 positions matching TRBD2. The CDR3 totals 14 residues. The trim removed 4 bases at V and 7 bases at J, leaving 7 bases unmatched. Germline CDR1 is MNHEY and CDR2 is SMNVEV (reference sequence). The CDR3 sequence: CASSWVLGRNEQFF. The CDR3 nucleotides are TGTGCCAGCAGTTGGGTCCTCGGGAGGAATGAGCAGTTCTTC.

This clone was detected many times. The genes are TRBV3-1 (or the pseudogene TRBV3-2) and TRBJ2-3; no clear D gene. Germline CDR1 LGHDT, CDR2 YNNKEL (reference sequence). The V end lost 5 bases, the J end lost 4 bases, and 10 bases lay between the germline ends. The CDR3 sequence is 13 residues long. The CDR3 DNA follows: TGTGCCAGCAGCGACTTCGAGGCAGATACGCAGTATTTT. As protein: CASSDFEADTQYF.

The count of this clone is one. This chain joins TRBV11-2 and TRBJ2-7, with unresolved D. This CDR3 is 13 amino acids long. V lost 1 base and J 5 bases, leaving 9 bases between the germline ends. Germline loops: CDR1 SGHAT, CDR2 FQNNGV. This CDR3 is CASSLAGINEQYF. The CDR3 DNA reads TGTGCCAGCAGCTTAGCAGGAATAAACGAGCAGTACTTC.

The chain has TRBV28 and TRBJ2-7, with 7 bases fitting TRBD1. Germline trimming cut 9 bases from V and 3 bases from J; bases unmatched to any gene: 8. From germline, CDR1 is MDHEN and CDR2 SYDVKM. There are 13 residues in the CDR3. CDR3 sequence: CASSDRESYEQYF. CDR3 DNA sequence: TGTGCCAGTTCCGACAGGGAAAGCTACGAGCAGTACTTC.

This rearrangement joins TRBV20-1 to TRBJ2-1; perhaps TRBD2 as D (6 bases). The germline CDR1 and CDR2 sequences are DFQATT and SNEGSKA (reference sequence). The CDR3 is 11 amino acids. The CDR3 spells CSRERGNEQFF. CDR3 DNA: TGCAGCCGGGAGCGCGGCAATGAGCAGTTCTTC.